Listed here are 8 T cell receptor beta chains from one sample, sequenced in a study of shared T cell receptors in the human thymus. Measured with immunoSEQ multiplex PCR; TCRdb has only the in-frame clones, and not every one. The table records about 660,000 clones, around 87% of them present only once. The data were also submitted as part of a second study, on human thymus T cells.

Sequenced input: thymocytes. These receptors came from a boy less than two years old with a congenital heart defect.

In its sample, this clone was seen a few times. CDR3 nucleotide sequence: TGCGCCAGCAGCCAAAGCATTAGCGGACGCACAGATACGCAGTATTTT. Translating gives CASSQSISGRTDTQYF. The genes are TRBV4-3 and TRBJ2-3, with a tentative D call TRBD2 (6 bases). Germline values: CDR1 LGHNA, CDR2 YSLEER. There are 16 residues in the CDR3. V dropped 2 bases and J dropped 1 base, with 13 bases sitting between them.

The CDR3 loop reads CASSLYSPTGSYEQYF. The CDR3 DNA reads TGTGCCAGCAGCTTATATTCCCCCACGGGGTCCTACGAGCAGTACTTC. The chain couples TRBV11-2 to TRBJ2-7, with TRBD2 as a possible D gene (5 bases). The CDR3 length is 16 residues. Trimming left V 2 bases short and J 1 base short, with 15 bases between. Germline V gene data show CDR1 as SGHAT and CDR2 as FQNNGV.

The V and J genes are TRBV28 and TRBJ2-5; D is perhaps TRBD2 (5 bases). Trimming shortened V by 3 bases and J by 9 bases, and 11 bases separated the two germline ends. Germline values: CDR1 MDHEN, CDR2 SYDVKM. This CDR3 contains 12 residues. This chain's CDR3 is CASSFADGAQYF. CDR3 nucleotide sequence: TGTGCCAGCAGTTTCGCGGACGGGGCCCAGTACTTC.

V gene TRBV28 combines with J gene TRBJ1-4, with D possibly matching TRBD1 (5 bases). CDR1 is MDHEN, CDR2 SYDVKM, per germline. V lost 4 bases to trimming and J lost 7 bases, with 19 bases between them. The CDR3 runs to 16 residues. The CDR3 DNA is TGTGCCAGCAGTTCTGGGGTTGGCAGGGCCTCTGAAAAACTGTTTTTT. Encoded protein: CASSSGVGRASEKLFF.

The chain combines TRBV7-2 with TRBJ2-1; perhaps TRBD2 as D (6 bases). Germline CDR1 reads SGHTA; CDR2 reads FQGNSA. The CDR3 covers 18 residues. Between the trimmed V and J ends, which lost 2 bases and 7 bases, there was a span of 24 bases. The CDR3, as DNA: TGTGCCAGCAGCTTAAGGGCGTTGGGGGGACTCCGGAGTAATGAGCAGTTCTTC. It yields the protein CASSLRALGGLRSNEQFF. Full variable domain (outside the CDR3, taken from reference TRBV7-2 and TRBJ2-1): GAGVSQSPSNKVTEKGKDVELRCDPISGHTALYWYRQSLGQGLEFLIYFQGNSAPDKSGLPSDRFSAERTGGSVSTLTIQRTQQEDSAVYLCASSLRALGGLRSNEQFFGPGTRLTVL.

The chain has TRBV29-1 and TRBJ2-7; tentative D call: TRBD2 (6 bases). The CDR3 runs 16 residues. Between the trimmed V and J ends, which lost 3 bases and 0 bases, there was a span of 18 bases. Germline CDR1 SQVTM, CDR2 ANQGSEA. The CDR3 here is CSVEGLDGKSSYEQYF. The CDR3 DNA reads TGCAGCGTTGAGGGACTGGACGGAAAGAGCTCCTACGAGCAGTACTTC.

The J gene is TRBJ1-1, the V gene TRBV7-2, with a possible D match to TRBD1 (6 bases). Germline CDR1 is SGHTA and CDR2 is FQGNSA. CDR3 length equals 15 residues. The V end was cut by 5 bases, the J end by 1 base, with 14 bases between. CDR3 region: CASSTCRGENTEAFF. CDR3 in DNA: TGTGCCAGCAGCACCTGCAGGGGAGAGAACACTGAAGCTTTCTTT.

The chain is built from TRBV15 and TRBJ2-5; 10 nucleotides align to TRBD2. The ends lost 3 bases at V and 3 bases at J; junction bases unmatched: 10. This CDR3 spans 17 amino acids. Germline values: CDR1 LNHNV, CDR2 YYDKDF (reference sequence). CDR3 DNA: TGTGCCACCAGCAGCCAAAAAGCGGGAGGGCCGGAAGAGACCCAGTACTTC. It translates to CATSSQKAGGPEETQYF. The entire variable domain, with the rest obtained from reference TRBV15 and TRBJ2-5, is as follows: DAMVIQNPRYQVTQFGKPVTLSCSQTLNHNVMYWYQQKSSQAPKLLFHYYDKDFNNEADTPDNFQSRRPNTSFCFLDIRSPGLGDTAMYLCATSSQKAGGPEETQYFGPGTRLLVL.